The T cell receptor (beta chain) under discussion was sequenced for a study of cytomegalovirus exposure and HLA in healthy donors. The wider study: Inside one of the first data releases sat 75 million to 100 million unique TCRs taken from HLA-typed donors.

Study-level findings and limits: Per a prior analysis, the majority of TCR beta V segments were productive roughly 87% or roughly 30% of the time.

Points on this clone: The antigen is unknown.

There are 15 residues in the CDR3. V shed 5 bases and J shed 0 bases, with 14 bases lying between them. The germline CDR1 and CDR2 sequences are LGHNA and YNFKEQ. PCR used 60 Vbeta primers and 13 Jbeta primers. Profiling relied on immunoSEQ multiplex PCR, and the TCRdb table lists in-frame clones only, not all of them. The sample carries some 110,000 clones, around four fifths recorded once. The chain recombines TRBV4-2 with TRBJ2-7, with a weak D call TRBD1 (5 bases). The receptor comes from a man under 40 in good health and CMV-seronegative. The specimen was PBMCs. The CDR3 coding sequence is TGTGCCAGCAGCTCCCGACAGTCCACCTCCTACGAGCAGTACTTC. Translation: CASSSRQSTSYEQYF.